Here is one T cell receptor beta chain with its context. This entry belongs to a study of blood T cell repertoires in COVID-19. Looking at the study overall: Nucleic acid was either cDNA or gDNA, and it came from T cells, B-cell-depleted T cells, or PBMCs.

Under the authors' procedure: It was from reference gene primer amplification that nucleated cell counts were estimated. Method: immunoSEQ multiplex PCR; TCRdb's copy keeps in-frame clones and lacks some. Clone size and V and J calls were adopted from that table, with D and trimming inferred from the DNA. The sample has fewer than 200,000 clones, approximately 88% seen once. The CDR3 covers 18 residues. The trim removed 5 bases at V and 2 bases at J, leaving 17 bases unmatched. CDR1 and CDR2 from the germline V gene are LNHDA and SQIVND (reference sequence). In terms of age and location, participants ranged from about 18 to 100 years and lived in roughly 22 US areas. Cohort placement rested on clinical history that participants reported themselves.

The sample comprised PBMCs or T cells enriched from blood (not recorded which). This receptor was obtained from a woman in her late teens or twenties who had recovered from COVID-19. This chain joins TRBV19 and TRBJ2-5; 7 bases fit TRBD2. CDR3 DNA: TGTGCCAGTAGTCCCCACTGGGGGGGACTCATAACTCAAGAGACCCAGTACTTC. Translated: CASSPHWGGLITQETQYF.